This TCR beta chain was sequenced during a study of cytomegalovirus exposure and HLA in healthy donors. Whole-study findings and limits: Among TCR beta chains, those listed as cytomegalovirus-associated numbered under 200.

With regard to this clone: Its target is unknown.

Primers for the PCR totalled 60 Vbeta and 13 Jbeta. Assay: immunoSEQ multiplex PCR; the TCRdb copy retains only in-frame clones and omits some. The sample records about 250,000 clones, about 77% being singletons. The V segment lost 4 bases and the J segment 6 bases; nucleotides outside the gene matches: 12. Germline-derived CDR1 and CDR2 are MGHRA and YSYEKL. This CDR3 contains 16 residues. This TCR derives from a boy aged 5-17 years in good health and CMV-seronegative. The material sequenced was PBMCs. The chain has TRBV4-1 and TRBJ2-4, with TRBD2 matching 7 bases. For the CDR3, the DNA is TGCGCCAGCAGCCGAGACCCCCAGCTAGCGGCAAACATTCAGTACTTC. It encodes CASSRDPQLAANIQYF.